These 6 T cell receptor beta chains were sequenced from one sample in a study of T cells after posttransplantation cyclophosphamide. The method was immunoSEQ multiplex PCR; TCRdb's version includes in-frame clones alone and lacks a portion of them. Of 45,000 to 60,000 clones in the sample, about 91% were seen once. Sequenced sample: PBMCs. The receptors stem from a woman in her forties or fifties in good health and a related stem cell transplant donor.

The chain couples TRBV10-3 to TRBJ1-1; D is uncertain. CDR3 length equals 14 residues. The V and J ends lost 6 bases and 6 bases respectively, with 17 bases between them. Germline loops: CDR1 ENHRY, CDR2 SYGVKD. CDR3 in amino acids: CAIRSPLGEAEAFF. In DNA form, the CDR3 reads TGTGCCATCAGAAGCCCGTTGGGTGAGGCTGAAGCTTTCTTT.

The CDR3 DNA is TGTGCCAGTACTTACAATAGCAATCAGCCCCAGCATTTT. It yields the protein CASTYNSNQPQHF. The chain carries TRBV19 and TRBJ1-5; D not resolved. Germline CDR1 is LNHDA and CDR2 is SQIVND (reference sequence). V lost 7 bases and J lost 0, with 7 bases in between. The CDR3 consists of 13 residues.

The chain carries TRBV9 and TRBJ1-1; possibly TRBD1 for D (6 bases). V was trimmed by 4 bases and J by 1 base, leaving 11 bases between them. This CDR3 has 14 amino acids. From germline, CDR1 is SGDLS and CDR2 YYNGEE. The CDR3 sequence is CASSKLGGNTEAFF. The CDR3 nucleotides are TGTGCCAGCAGCAAATTAGGGGGGAACACTGAAGCTTTCTTT.

The gene calls are TRBV4-1 and TRBJ1-5, with D maybe TRBD1 (5 bases). Germline CDR1 is MGHRA and CDR2 is YSYEKL. This CDR3 is built from 15 residues. Trimming pared 3 bases from V and 1 base from J, leaving 10 bases between. This CDR3 is CASSHRVLSNQPQHF. The CDR3 coding sequence is TGCGCCAGCAGCCACAGGGTTTTAAGCAATCAGCCCCAGCATTTT.

The chain has TRBV28 and TRBJ2-5; 10 bases align to TRBD2. The V gene end was trimmed by 5 bases and the J gene end by 0 bases; junction bases not matched to a gene: 12. CDR1 is MDHEN and CDR2 is SYDVKM in the germline V gene. This CDR3 region has 18 residues. CDR3 sequence (DNA): TGTGCCAGCAGTACGGACACCGGGACTAGCGCCGACCAAGAGACCCAGTACTTC. Its translation is CASSTDTGTSADQETQYF.

V and J are TRBV5-5 and TRBJ2-1; the D gene is possibly TRBD2 (7 bases). Trimming took off 6 bases at V and 2 bases at J, with 24 bases between the two ends. Germline values: CDR1 SGHKS, CDR2 YYEKEE (reference sequence). This CDR3 spans 18 amino acids. This chain's CDR3 is CASTLGPSGGGAYNEQFF. CDR3 nucleotides: TGTGCCAGCACCCTAGGACCCTCGGGGGGCGGAGCCTACAATGAGCAGTTCTTC. Full variable domain (outside the CDR3, taken from reference TRBV5-5 and TRBJ2-1): DAGVTQSPTHLIKTRGQQVTLRCSPISGHKSVSWYQQVLGQGPQFIFQYYEKEERGRGNFPDRFSARQFPNYSSELNVNALLLGDSALYLCASTLGPSGGGAYNEQFFGPGTRLTVL.